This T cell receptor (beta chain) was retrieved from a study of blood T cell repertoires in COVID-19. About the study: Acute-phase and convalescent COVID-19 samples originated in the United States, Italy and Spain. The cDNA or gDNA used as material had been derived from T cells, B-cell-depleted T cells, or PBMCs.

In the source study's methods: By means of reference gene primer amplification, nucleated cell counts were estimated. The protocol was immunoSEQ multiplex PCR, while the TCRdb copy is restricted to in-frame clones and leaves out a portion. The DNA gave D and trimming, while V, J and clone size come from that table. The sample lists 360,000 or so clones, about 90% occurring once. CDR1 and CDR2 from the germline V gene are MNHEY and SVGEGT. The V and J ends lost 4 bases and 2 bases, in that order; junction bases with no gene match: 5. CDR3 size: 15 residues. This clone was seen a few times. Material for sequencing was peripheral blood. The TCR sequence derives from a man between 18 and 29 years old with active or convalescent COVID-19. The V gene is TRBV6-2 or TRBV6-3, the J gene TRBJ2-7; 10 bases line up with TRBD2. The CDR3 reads CASSFGTSETYEQYF. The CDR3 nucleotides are TGTGCCAGCAGTTTTGGGACTAGCGAGACCTACGAGCAGTACTTC.